This T cell receptor beta chain was sequenced during a study of blood T cell repertoires in COVID-19. Study overall: The United States, Italy and Spain supplied acute and convalescent COVID-19 samples. Sources were T cells, B-cell-depleted T cells, or PBMCs; the material itself was cDNA or gDNA.

CDR1 is LGHDT, CDR2 YNNKEL, per germline (reference sequence). The CDR3 has 14 amino acids. V was trimmed by 5 bases and J by 6 bases, leaving 14 bases between them. Authors' data handling: It was from reference gene primer amplification that nucleated cell counts were estimated. Measured with immunoSEQ multiplex PCR; TCRdb has only the in-frame clones, and not every one. From that table come the V and J calls and clone size; the DNA was used to work out D and trimming. The sample holds about 57,000 clones, around 79% seen once. This TCR was recovered from a human donor in a cohort sampled during active COVID-19. The sequencing input was peripheral blood. The chain is built from TRBV3-1 (or the pseudogene TRBV3-2) and TRBJ1-5, with D possibly matching TRBD1 (5 bases). CDR3 in DNA: TGTGCCAGCAGCTTAGATCAGGGTATTCAGCCCCAGCATTTT. Protein sequence: CASSLDQGIQPQHF.